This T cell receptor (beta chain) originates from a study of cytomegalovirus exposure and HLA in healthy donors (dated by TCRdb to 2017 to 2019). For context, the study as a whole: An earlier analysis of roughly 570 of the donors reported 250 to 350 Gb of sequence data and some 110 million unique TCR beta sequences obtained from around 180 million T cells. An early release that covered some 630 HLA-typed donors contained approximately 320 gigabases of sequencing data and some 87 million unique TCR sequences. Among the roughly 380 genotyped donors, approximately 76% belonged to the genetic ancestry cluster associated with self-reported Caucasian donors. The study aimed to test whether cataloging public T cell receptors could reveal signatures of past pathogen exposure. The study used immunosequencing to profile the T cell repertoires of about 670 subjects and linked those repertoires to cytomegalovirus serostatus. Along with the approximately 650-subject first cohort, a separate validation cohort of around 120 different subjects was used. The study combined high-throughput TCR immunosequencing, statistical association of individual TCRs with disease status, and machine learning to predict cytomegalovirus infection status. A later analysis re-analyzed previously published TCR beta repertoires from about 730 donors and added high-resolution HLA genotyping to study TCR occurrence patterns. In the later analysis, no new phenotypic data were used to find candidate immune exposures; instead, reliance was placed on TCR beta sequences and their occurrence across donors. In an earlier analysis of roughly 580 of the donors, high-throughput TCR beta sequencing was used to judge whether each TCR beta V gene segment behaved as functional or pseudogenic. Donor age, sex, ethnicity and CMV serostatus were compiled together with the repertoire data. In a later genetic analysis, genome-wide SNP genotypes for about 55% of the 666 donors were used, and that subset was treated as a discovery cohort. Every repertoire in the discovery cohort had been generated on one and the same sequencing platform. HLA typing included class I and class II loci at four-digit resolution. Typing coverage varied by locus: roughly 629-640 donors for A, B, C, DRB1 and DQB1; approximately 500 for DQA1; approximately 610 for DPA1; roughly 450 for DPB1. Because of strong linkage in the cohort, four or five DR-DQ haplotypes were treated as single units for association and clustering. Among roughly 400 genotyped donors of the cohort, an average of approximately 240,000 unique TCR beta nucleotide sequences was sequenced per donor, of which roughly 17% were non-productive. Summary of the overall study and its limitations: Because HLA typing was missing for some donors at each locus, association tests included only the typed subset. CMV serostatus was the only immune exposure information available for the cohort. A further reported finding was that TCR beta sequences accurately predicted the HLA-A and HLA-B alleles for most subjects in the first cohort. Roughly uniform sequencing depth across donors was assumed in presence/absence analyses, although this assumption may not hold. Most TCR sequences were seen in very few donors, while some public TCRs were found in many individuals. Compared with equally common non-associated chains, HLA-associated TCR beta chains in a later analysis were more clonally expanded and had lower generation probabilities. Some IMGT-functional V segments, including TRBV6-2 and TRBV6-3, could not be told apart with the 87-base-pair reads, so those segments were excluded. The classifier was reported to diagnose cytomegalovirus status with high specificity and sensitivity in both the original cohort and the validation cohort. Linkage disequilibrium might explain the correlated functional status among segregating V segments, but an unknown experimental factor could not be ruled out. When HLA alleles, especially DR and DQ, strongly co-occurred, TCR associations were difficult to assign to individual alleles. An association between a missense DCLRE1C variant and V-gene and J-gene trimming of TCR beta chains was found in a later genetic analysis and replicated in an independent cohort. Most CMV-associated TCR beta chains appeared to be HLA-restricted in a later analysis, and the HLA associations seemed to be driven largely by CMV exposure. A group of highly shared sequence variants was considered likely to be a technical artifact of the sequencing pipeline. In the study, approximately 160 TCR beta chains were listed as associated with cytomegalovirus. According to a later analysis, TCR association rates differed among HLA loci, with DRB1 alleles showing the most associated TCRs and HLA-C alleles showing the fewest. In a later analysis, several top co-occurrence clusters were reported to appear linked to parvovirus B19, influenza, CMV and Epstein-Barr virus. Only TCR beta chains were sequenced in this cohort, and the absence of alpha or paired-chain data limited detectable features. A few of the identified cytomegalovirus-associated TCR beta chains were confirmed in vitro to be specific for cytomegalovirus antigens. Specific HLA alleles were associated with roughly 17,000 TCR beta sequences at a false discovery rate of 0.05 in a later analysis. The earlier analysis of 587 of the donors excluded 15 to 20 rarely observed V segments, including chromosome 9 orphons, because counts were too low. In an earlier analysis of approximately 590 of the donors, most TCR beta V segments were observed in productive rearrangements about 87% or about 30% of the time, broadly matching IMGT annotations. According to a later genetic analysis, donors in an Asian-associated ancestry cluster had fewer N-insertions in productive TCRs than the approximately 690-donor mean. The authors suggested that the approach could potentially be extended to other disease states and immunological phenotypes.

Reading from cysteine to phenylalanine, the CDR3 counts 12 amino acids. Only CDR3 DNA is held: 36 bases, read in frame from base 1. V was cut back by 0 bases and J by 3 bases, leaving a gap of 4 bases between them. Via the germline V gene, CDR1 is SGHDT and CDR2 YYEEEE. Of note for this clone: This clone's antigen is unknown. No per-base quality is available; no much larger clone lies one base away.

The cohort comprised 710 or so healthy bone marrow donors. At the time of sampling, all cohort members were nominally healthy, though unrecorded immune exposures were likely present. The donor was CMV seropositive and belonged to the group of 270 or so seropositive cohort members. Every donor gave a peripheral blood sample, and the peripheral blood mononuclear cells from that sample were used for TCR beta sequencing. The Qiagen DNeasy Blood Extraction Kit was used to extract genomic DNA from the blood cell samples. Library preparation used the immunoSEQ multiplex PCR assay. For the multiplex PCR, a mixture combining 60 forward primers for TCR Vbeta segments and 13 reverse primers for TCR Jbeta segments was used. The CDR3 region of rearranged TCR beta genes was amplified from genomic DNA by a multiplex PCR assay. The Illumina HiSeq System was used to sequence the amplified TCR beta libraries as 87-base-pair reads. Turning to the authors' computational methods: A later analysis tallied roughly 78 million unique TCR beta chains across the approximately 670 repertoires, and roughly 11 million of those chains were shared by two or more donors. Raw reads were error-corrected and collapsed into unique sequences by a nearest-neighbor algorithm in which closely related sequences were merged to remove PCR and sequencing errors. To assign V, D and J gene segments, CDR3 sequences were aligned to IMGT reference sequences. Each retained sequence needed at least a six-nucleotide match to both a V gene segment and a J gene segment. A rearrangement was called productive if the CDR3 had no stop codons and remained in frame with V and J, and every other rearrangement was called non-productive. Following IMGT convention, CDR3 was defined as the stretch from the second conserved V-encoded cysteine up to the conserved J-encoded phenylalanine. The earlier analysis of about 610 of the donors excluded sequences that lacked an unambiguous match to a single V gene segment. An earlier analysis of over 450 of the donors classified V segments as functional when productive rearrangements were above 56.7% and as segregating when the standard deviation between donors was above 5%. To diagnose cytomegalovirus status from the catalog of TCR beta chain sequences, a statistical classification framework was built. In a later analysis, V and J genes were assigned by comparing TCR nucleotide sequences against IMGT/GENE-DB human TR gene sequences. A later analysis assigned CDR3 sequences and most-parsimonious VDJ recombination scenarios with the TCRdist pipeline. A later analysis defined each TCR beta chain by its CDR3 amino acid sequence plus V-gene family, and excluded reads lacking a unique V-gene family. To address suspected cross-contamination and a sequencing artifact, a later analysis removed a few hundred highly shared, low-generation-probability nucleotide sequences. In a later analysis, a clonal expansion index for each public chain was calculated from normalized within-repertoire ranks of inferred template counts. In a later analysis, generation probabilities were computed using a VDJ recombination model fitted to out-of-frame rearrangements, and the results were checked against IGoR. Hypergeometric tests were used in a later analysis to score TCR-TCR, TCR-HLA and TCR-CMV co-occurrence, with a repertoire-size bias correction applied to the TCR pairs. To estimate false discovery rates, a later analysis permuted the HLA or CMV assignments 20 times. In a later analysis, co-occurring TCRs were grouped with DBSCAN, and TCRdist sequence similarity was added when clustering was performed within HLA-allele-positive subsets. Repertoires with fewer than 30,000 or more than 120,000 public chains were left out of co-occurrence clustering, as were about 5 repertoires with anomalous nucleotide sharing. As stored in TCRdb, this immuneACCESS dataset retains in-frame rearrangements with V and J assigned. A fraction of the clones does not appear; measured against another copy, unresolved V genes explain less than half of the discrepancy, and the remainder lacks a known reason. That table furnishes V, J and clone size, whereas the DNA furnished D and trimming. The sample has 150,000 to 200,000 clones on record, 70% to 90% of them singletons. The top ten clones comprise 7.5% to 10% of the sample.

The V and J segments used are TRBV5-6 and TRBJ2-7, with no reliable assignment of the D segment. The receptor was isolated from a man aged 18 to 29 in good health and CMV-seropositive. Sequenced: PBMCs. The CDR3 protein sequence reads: CASSLVFYEQYF. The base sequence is TGTGCCAGCAGCTTGGTCTTCTACGAGCAGTACTTC.